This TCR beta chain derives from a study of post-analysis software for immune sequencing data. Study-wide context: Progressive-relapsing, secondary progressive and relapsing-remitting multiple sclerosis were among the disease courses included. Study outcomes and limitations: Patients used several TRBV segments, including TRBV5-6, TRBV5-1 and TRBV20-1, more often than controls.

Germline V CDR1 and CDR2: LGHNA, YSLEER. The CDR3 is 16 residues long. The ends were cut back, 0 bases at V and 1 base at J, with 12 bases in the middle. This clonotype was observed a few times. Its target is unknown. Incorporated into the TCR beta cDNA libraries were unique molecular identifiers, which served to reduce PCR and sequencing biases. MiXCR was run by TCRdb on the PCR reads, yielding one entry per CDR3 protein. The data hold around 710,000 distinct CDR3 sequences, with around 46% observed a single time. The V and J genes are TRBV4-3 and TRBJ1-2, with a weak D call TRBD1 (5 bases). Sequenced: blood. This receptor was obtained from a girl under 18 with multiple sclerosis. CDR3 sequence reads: CASSQDPGVDNYGYTF. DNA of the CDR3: TGCGCCAGCAGCCAAGATCCGGGGGTGGATAACTATGGCTACACCTTC.